This T cell receptor (beta chain) was captured by sequencing in a study of response to subunit inactivated influenza vaccine. Broader study findings: That few new T cells are recruited by each seasonal influenza vaccination was the authors' suggestion.

With regard to this clonotype: Its antigen is still unknown.

MiXCR was run by TCRdb on the RT-PCR reads, yielding one entry per CDR3 protein. Of about 780,000 distinct CDR3 sequences listed, approximately 17% are singletons. Deletions cut 1 base from V and 1 base from J, with 8 bases between. Germline CDR1 and CDR2: SQVTM and ANQGSEA. The CDR3 spans 13 residues. The sequence derives from a man aged 50 or older who received an inactivated influenza vaccine. This chain uses TRBV29-1 with TRBJ2-7; the D gene is possibly TRBD2 (6 bases). Sequencing was performed on PBMCs from blood, taken 4 to 6 days after vaccination. CDR3 in DNA: TGCAGCGTTGAAGGGACTAATTCCTACGAGCAGTACTTC. Its translation: CSVEGTNSYEQYF.